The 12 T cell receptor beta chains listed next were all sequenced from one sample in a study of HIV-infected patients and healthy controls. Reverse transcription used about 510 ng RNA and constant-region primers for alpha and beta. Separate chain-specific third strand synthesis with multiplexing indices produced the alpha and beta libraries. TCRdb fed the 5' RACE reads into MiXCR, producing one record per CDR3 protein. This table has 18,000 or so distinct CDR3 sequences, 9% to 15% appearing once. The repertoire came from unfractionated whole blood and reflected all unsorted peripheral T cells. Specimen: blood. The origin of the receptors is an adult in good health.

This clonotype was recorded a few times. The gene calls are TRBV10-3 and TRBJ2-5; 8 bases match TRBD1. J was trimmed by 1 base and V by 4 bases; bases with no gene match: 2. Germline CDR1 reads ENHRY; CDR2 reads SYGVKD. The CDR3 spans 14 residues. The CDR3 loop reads CAISGTGGQETQYF. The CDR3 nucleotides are TGTGCCATCAGTGGAACAGGGGGCCAAGAGACCCAGTACTTC.

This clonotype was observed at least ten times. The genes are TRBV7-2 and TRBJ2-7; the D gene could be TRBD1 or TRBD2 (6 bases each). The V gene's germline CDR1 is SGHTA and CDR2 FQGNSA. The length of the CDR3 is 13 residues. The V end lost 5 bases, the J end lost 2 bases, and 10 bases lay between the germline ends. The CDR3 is CASSMGGPYEQYF. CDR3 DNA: TGTGCCAGCAGCATGGGGGGCCCCTACGAGCAGTACTTC.

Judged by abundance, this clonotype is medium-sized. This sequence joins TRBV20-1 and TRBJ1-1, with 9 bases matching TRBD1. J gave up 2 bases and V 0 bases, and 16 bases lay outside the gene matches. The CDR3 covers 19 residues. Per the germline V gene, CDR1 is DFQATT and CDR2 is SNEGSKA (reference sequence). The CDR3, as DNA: TGCAGTGCTAGAGATGAACCCGGACAGGGGAGGTGGCGAAACACTGAAGCTTTCTTT. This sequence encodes CSARDEPGQGRWRNTEAFF.

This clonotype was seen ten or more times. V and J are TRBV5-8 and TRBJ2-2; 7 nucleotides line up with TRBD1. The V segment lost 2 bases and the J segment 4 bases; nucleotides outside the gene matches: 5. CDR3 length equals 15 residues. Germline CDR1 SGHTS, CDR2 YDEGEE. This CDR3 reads CASSFTGATTGELFF. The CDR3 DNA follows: TGTGCCAGCAGCTTTACAGGGGCCACCACCGGGGAGCTGTTTTTT.

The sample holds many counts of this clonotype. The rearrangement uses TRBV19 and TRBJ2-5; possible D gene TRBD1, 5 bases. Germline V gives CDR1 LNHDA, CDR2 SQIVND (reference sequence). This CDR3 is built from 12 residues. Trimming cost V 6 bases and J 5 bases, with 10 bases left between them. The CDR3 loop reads CASRQVGETQYF. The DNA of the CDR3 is TGTGCCAGTAGACAGGTCGGGGAGACCCAGTACTTC.

CDR3 in amino acids: CASSPPQRGGRNTQYF. The CDR3 DNA reads TGTGCCAGCAGCCCCCCTCAGCGGGGGGGCCGCAATACGCAGTATTTT. J is TRBJ2-3 and V is TRBV7-3, with 10 bases fitting TRBD2. Unmatched junction bases numbered 12, after V lost 5 bases and J lost 7 bases. CDR1 and CDR2 (germline): SGHTA, FQGTGA. The CDR3 sequence is 16 residues long.

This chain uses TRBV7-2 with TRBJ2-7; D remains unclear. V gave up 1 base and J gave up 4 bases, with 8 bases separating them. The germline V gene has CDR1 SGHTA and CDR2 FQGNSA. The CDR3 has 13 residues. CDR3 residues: CASSLEFMYEQYF. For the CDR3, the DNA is TGTGCCAGCAGCTTAGAATTTATGTACGAGCAGTACTTC.

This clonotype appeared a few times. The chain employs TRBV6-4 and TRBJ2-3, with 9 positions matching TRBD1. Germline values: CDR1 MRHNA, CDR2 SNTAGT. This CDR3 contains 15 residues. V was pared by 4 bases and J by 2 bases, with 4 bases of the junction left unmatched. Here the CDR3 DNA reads TGTGCCAGCAGTGCCCGGACAGGGGCCACAGATACGCAGTATTTT. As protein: CASSARTGATDTQYF.

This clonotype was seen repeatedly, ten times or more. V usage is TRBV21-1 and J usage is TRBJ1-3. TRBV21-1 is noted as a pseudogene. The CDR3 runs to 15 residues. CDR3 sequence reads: CASSKPQASGNTIYF. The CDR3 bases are TGTGCCAGCAGCAAACCCCAGGCCTCTGGAAACACCATATATTTT.

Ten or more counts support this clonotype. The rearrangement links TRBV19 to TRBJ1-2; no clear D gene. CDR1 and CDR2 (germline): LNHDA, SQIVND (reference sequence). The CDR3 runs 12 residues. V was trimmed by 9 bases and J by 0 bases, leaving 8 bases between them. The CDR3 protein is CARPRANYGYTF. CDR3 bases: TGTGCCAGGCCTAGAGCTAACTATGGCTACACCTTC.

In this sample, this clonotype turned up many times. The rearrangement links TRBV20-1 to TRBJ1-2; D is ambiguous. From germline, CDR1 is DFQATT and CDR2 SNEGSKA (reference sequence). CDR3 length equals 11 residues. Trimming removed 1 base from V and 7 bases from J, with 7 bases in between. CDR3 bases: TGCAGTGCTAGAGGCCTTGCTGGCTACACCTTC. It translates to CSARGLAGYTF.

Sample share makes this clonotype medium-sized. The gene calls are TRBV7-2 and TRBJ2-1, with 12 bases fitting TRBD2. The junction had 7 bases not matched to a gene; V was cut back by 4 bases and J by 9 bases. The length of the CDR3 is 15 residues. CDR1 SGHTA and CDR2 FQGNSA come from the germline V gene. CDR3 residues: CASSSGLAGRGEQFF. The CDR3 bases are TGTGCCAGCAGCTCCGGACTAGCGGGGAGGGGTGAGCAGTTCTTC.